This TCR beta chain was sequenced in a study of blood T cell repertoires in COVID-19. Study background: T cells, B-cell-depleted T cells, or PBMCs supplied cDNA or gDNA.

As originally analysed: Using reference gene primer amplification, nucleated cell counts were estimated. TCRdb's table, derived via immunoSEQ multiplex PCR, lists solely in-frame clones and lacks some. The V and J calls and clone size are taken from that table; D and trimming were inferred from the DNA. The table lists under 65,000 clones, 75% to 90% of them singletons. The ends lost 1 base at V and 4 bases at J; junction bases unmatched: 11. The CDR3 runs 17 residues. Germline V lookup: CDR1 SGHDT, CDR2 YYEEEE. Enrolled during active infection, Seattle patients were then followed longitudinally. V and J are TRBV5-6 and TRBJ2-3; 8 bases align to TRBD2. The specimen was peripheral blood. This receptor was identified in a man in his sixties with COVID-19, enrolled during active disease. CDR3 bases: TGTGCCAGCAGCTTGAGGACTAGCAAAAAGGGTGCAGATACGCAGTATTTT. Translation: CASSLRTSKKGADTQYF.